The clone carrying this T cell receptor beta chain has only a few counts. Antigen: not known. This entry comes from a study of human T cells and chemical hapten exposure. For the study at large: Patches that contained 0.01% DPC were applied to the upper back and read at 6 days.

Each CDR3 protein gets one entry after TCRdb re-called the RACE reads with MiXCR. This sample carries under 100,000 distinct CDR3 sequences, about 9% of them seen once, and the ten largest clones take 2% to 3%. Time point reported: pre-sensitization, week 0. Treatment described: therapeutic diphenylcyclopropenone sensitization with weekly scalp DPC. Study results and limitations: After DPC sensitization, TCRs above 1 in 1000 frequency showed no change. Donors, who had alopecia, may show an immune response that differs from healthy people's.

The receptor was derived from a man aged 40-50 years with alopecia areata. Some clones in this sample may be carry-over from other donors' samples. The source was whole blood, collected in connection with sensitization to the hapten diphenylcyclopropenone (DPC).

Here the CDR3 reads CASSKRSVADTQYF. CDR3 DNA: TGTGCCAGCAGTAAACGCTCGGTAGCAGATACGCAGTATTTT. V is TRBV12-3 or TRBV12-4 and J is TRBJ2-3; D uncertain. CDR3 size: 14 residues. V lost 5 bases and J 4 bases, leaving 13 bases between the germline ends.